Each of the 25 T cell receptor beta chains below was sequenced from the same sample in a study of somatic mutations in cytotoxic T cells in rheumatoid arthritis. Method: immunoSEQ multiplex PCR; TCRdb's copy keeps in-frame clones and lacks some. The sample yields roughly 16,000 clones, approximately 80% seen once. Material: CD8+ T cells sorted from blood. All receptors derive from an adult with rheumatoid arthritis.

The gene calls are TRBV7-9 and TRBJ1-1, with TRBD1 matching over 7 bases. The V gene's germline CDR1 is SEHNR and CDR2 FQNEAQ (reference sequence). V lost 6 bases and J lost 11; bases outside the gene matches: 18. This CDR3 contains 15 residues. The CDR3 is CASRHLTGAPGGAFF. The DNA of the CDR3 is TGTGCCAGCAGGCACCTTACAGGGGCCCCCGGAGGGGCTTTCTTT.

This clone appeared a single time. The DNA of the CDR3 is TGTGCCAGCAGTTTAGTCGCTTCCGGACAGGGGGAAGGGCCCCAGCATTTT. It encodes CASSLVASGQGEGPQHF. J is TRBJ1-5 and V is TRBV27; 10 bases map to TRBD1. V was clipped by 2 bases and J by 9 bases; unmatched bases: 13. The CDR3 runs 17 residues. The germline CDR1 and CDR2 sequences are MNHEY and SMNVEV (reference sequence).

V gene TRBV6-1 combines with J gene TRBJ1-5, with a tentative D call TRBD1 (6 bases). The length of the CDR3 is 13 residues. Germline assignment: CDR1 MNHNS and CDR2 SASEGT. V lost 6 bases to trimming and J lost 1 base, with 7 bases between them. The CDR3 is CASRGGSNQPQHF. CDR3 nucleotides: TGTGCCAGCAGGGGGGGCAGCAATCAGCCCCAGCATTTT.

The V call is TRBV4-2, the J call TRBJ2-3, with unresolved D. CDR1 and CDR2 from the germline V gene are LGHNA and YNFKEQ. CDR3 length equals 17 residues. Trimming shortened V by 0 bases and J by 3 bases, and 16 bases separated the two germline ends. CDR3 in DNA: TGTGCCAGCAGCCAAGATGCAAGAAAATACGCTACAGATACGCAGTATTTT. Protein product: CASSQDARKYATDTQYF.

The chain combines TRBV6-1 with TRBJ1-1; TRBD1 matches 7 bases. V was clipped by 4 bases and J by 4 bases; unmatched bases: 6. Looked up from germline, CDR1 is MNHNS and CDR2 is SASEGT. The CDR3 contains 14 residues. CDR3 residues: CASSVTGEATEAFF. The CDR3 nucleotides read TGTGCCAGCAGTGTTACAGGGGAGGCCACTGAAGCTTTCTTT.

The genes are TRBV6-5 and TRBJ2-5; D may be TRBD2 (7 bases). Trimming removed 8 bases from V and 4 bases from J, with 14 bases in between. The CDR3 loop spans 13 amino acids. Germline V CDR1 and CDR2: MNHEY, SVGAGI. This CDR3 is CASEGGPRETQYF. CDR3 sequence (DNA): TGTGCCAGCGAGGGGGGGCCGAGAGAGACCCAGTACTTC.

The rearrangement uses TRBV9 and TRBJ1-3; maybe TRBD1 (5 bases). This CDR3 is 14 amino acids long. The V and J ends lost 4 bases and 0 bases respectively, with 8 bases between them. Germline V CDR1 and CDR2: SGDLS, YYNGEE. CDR3 in DNA: TGTGCCAGCAGCCGGGGGGACTCTGGAAACACCATATATTTT. This sequence encodes CASSRGDSGNTIYF. The full variable domain, in which reference TRBV9 and TRBJ1-3 provide the parts outside the CDR3, is DSGVTQTPKHLITATGQRVTLRCSPRSGDLSVYWYQQSLDQGLQFLIQYYNGEERAKGNILERFSAQQFPDLHSELNLSSLELGDSALYFCASSRGDSGNTIYFGEGSWLTVV.

V and J are TRBV14 and TRBJ1-6; no clear D. This CDR3 region has 17 residues. Trimming cost V 3 bases and J 2 bases, with 14 bases left between them. CDR1 is SGHDN and CDR2 is FVKESK in the germline V gene. The CDR3 region has the DNA TGTGCCAGCAGCCAGCGAACAGTCGTAACCTATAATTCACCCCTCCACTTT. Protein: CASSQRTVVTYNSPLHF.

The rearrangement links TRBV28 to TRBJ1-4; 11 positions agree with TRBD1. The CDR3 length is 14 residues. Germline CDR1 MDHEN, CDR2 SYDVKM. The ends lost 3 bases at V and 8 bases at J; junction bases unmatched: 2. CDR3: CASSFRDRGEKLFF. As DNA, the CDR3 is TGTGCCAGCAGTTTCCGGGACAGGGGGGAAAAACTGTTTTTT. The whole variable domain, remainder taken from reference TRBV28 and TRBJ1-4, is DVKVTQSSRYLVKRTGEKVFLECVQDMDHENMFWYRQDPGLGLRLIYFSYDVKMKEKGDIPEGYSVSREKKERFSLILESASTNQTSMYLCASSFRDRGEKLFFGSGTQLSVL.

This chain connects TRBV6-6 to TRBJ2-5; D unresolved. CDR1 is MNHNY, CDR2 SVGAGI, per germline (reference sequence). Trimming shortened V by 7 bases and J by 5 bases, and 11 bases separated the two germline ends. The CDR3 length is 12 residues. The CDR3 coding sequence is TGTGCCAGCACCCGAGAGGCGGAGACCCAGTACTTC. It specifies CASTREAETQYF.

The rearrangement joins TRBV10-3 to TRBJ2-3, with D possibly TRBD2 on 6 matching bases. The V gene lost 4 bases and the J gene lost 8 bases, with 28 bases spanning the gap. CDR3 size: 18 residues. Germline V gives CDR1 ENHRY, CDR2 SYGVKD. The CDR3 sequence is CAISGGMLVRGEVATQYF. In DNA form, the CDR3 reads TGTGCCATCAGTGGGGGTATGTTGGTGCGGGGTGAGGTTGCTACGCAGTATTTT.

V usage is TRBV29-1 and J usage is TRBJ2-3; possibly TRBD2 for D (6 bases). CDR1 and CDR2 from the germline V gene are SQVTM and ANQGSEA. The V and J ends lost 1 base and 2 bases respectively, with 13 bases between them. CDR3 length equals 15 residues. CDR3 protein: CSVEGRGEVTDTQYF. Here the CDR3 DNA reads TGCAGCGTTGAAGGCCGCGGGGAGGTCACAGATACGCAGTATTTT.

J is TRBJ2-2 and V is TRBV11-1; the match to TRBD2 covers 9 bases. Germline trimming cut 0 bases from V and 4 bases from J; bases unmatched to any gene: 3. The CDR3 extends over 16 amino acids. CDR1 SGHAT and CDR2 FQDESV come from the germline V gene (reference sequence). The CDR3 coding sequence is TGTGCCAGCAGCTTAGCGGGAGCGGGGGGCACCGGGGAGCTGTTTTTT. Translated: CASSLAGAGGTGELFF.

J is TRBJ1-2 and V is TRBV5-4; D ambiguous. The CDR3 contains 12 residues. Looked up from germline, CDR1 is SGHNT and CDR2 is YYREEE (reference sequence). V lost 5 bases and J lost 4, with 9 bases in between. The CDR3 loop is CASSVPGYGYTF. Here the CDR3 DNA reads TGTGCCAGCAGTGTACCCGGCTATGGCTACACCTTC.

The chain is built from TRBV4-1 and TRBJ1-1; D is possibly TRBD1 (5 bases). The V gene lost 1 base and the J gene lost 3 bases, with 18 bases spanning the gap. The CDR3 loop spans 17 amino acids. Germline V CDR1 and CDR2: MGHRA, YSYEKL. CDR3 DNA sequence: TGCGCCAGCAGCCAAGGGGGGGAGGGAGGGGCGGACACTGAAGCTTTCTTT. It encodes CASSQGGEGGADTEAFF.

This clone came up once. The chain joins TRBV5-1 to TRBJ1-2; no definite D call. The CDR3 covers 13 residues. The V gene's germline CDR1 is SGHRS and CDR2 YFSETQ. V lost 0 bases and J lost 8, with 11 bases in between. The CDR3 here is CASSLDREYGYTF. For the CDR3, the DNA is TGCGCCAGCAGCTTGGATCGGGAGTACGGCTACACCTTC.

The rearrangement links TRBV14 to TRBJ2-7, with TRBD2 identical over 8 bases. V was clipped by 5 bases and J by 2 bases; unmatched bases: 14. The CDR3 is made up of 17 amino acids. Germline V gives CDR1 SGHDN, CDR2 FVKESK. CDR3 bases: TGTGCCAGCAGCACAGGGTTCAGGCTAGCGGGCACCTACGAGCAGTACGTC. Translated: CASSTGFRLAGTYEQYV.

The sample holds a few counts of this clone. This chain joins TRBV28 and TRBJ2-3; TRBD2 agrees at 9 bases. Germline V gene data show CDR1 as MDHEN and CDR2 as SYDVKM. The V gene end was trimmed by 5 bases and the J gene end by 2 bases; junction bases not matched to a gene: 11. The CDR3 runs to 17 residues. DNA of the CDR3: TGTGCCAGCAGTCTACTCAAGCGGGGGGCCCTCACAGATACGCAGTATTTT. Residues: CASSLLKRGALTDTQYF.

Only a few counts were recorded for this clone. This chain uses TRBV19 with TRBJ2-7; 8 bases are shared with TRBD1. Germline assignment: CDR1 LNHDA and CDR2 SQIVND (reference sequence). Trimming took 3 bases from V and 1 from J; bases not matched to a gene: 2. The CDR3 runs 14 residues. In DNA, the CDR3 is TGTGCCAGTAGTATCGGGGACAGGTCCTACGAGCAGTACTTC. Its translation is CASSIGDRSYEQYF.

The chain is built from TRBV6-5 and TRBJ2-7; D possibly uses TRBD1 or TRBD2 (5 bases each). The CDR3 covers 13 residues. Germline V gene data show CDR1 as MNHEY and CDR2 as SVGAGI. Trimming shortened V by 6 bases and J by 2 bases, and 11 bases separated the two germline ends. This chain's CDR3 is CASSEGPTYEQYV. CDR3 coding DNA: TGTGCCAGCAGCGAGGGGCCAACCTACGAGCAGTACGTC.

The CDR3 nucleotides are TGTGCCAGCAGTTCTACCGGGACAGGCCGCAATGAGCAGTTCTTC. Translating it yields CASSSTGTGRNEQFF. The chain uses TRBV27 and TRBJ2-1; 8 nucleotides line up with TRBD1. Germline CDR1 reads MNHEY; CDR2 reads SMNVEV (reference sequence). This CDR3 has 15 residues. After removal of 4 bases from V and 6 bases from J, the junction contained 8 bases not matched to a gene.

The V and J genes are TRBV4-2 and TRBJ1-3; 7 bases line up with TRBD1. V dropped 0 bases and J dropped 0; count of bases not matched to a gene: 2. Germline CDR1 is LGHNA and CDR2 is YNFKEQ. The CDR3 runs to 16 residues. This chain's CDR3 is CASSQDRGSSGNTIYF. The CDR3 coding sequence is TGTGCCAGCAGCCAAGACAGGGGGAGCTCTGGAAACACCATATATTTT.

The genes are TRBV10-1 and TRBJ1-1; no clear D. CDR1 is WNHNN, CDR2 SYGVQD, per germline (reference sequence). Between the trimmed V and J ends, which lost 3 bases and 4 bases, there was a span of 6 bases. This CDR3 spans 12 amino acids. The CDR3 sequence: CASSDRGTEAFF. CDR3 coding DNA: TGCGCCAGCAGTGACCGAGGCACTGAAGCTTTCTTT.

The chain is built from TRBV9 and TRBJ2-1, with TRBD1 identical over 9 bases. Unmatched junction bases numbered 9, after V lost 4 bases and J lost 10 bases. The CDR3 is made up of 14 amino acids. Looked up from germline, CDR1 is SGDLS and CDR2 is YYNGEE. CDR3 amino acids: CASSPRTDRGEQFF. Here the CDR3 DNA reads TGTGCCAGCAGCCCCCGAACGGACAGGGGCGAGCAGTTCTTC.

The chain combines TRBV5-1 with TRBJ2-6; D remains unclear. The CDR3 is 17 amino acids. Germline CDR1 SGHRS, CDR2 YFSETQ. Trimming pared 0 bases from V and 1 base from J, leaving 11 bases between. The CDR3 spells CASSLVPSGSGANVLTF. In nucleotides, the CDR3 is TGCGCCAGCAGCTTGGTTCCCTCGGGTTCTGGGGCCAACGTCCTGACTTTC.